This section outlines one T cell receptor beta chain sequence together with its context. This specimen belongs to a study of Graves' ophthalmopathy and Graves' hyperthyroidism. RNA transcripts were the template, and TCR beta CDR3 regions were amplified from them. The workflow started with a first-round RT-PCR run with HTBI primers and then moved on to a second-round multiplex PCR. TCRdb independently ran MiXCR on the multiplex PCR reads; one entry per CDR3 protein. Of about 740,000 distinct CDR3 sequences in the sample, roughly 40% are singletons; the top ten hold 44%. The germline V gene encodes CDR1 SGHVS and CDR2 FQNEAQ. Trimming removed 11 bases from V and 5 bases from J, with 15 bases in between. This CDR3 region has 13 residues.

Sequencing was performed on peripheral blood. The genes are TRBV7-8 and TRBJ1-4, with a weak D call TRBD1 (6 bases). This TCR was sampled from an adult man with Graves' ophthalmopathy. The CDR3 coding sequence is TGTGCCCGGGCCTGGACAGACAATGAAAAACTGTTTTTT. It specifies CARAWTDNEKLFF. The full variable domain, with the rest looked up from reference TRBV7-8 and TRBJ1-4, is GAGVSQSPRYKVAKRGQDVALRCDPISGHVSLFWYQQALGQGPEFLTYFQNEAQLDKSGLPSDRFFAERPEGSVSTLKIQRTQQEDSAVYLCARAWTDNEKLFFGSGTQLSVL.